The 25 T cell receptor beta chains below all came from one sample that was sequenced in a study of T cell changes during pregnancy in multiple sclerosis. TCRdb keeps only in-frame clones here, not all; method: immunoSEQ multiplex PCR. The sample comprises 20,000 to 25,000 clones, around four fifths of which are singletons, and approximately 15% rests with the top ten. This sample comprised CD8+ T cells from peripheral blood mononuclear cells, obtained in the first trimester of pregnancy. These receptor sequences come from a female donor in good health, enrolled as a control in a pregnancy study.

The V gene is TRBV7-8, the J gene TRBJ1-5; 7 nucleotides agree with TRBD1. J gave up 0 bases and V 1 base, and 15 bases lay outside the gene matches. The germline V gene has CDR1 SGHVS and CDR2 FQNEAQ. This CDR3 has 20 residues. The CDR3 protein is CASSLDPTGDRDYSNQPQHF. Written as DNA, the CDR3 is TGTGCCAGCAGCTTAGATCCCACCGGGGACAGAGACTATAGCAATCAGCCCCAGCATTTT.

The chain recombines TRBV7-9 with TRBJ1-4; unclear D gene. This CDR3 has 14 residues. The V end lost 5 bases, the J end lost 10 bases, and 17 bases lay between the germline ends. The germline V gene encodes CDR1 SEHNR and CDR2 FQNEAQ (reference sequence). CDR3 protein: CASSPWTGSGKLFF. Here the CDR3 DNA reads TGTGCCAGCAGCCCTTGGACTGGGTCGGGAAAACTGTTTTTT.

CDR3 coding DNA: TGTGCCAGCAGCCCATGGACTAGCGGGAATGCCTACAATGAGCAGTTCTTC. This encodes CASSPWTSGNAYNEQFF. The chain joins TRBV13 to TRBJ2-1; TRBD2 matches 12 bases. This CDR3 is 17 amino acids long. Germline V gives CDR1 PRHDT, CDR2 FYEKMQ (reference sequence). The J segment lost 2 bases and the V segment lost 5 bases, leaving 7 bases of the junction unmatched.

The gene calls are TRBV5-1 and TRBJ2-1, with 7 nucleotides matching TRBD1. The V segment lost 4 bases and the J segment 7 bases; nucleotides outside the gene matches: 8. This CDR3 spans 14 amino acids. Germline V gene sequence: CDR1 SGHRS, CDR2 YFSETQ. This CDR3 is CASSPRTGLNEQFF. In nucleotides, the CDR3 is TGCGCCAGCAGCCCAAGGACAGGACTGAATGAGCAGTTCTTC.

This clone was recorded only once. The genes are TRBV11-2 and TRBJ1-1, with D perhaps TRBD1 (6 bases). The CDR3 spans 14 residues. CDR1 and CDR2 from the germline V gene are SGHAT and FQNNGV. V lost 6 bases to trimming and J lost 2 bases, with 13 bases between them. The CDR3 nucleotides read TGTGCCAGCAGTCCCAGAGGGGGTAACACTGAAGCTTTCTTT. It yields the protein CASSPRGGNTEAFF.

This clone came up once. This chain joins TRBV4-1 and TRBJ1-3; TRBD1 agrees at 8 bases. The germline gives CDR1 MGHRA, CDR2 YSYEKL. There are 15 residues in the CDR3. V gave up 3 bases and J gave up 2 bases; unmatched junction bases: 3. In DNA form, the CDR3 reads TGCGCCAGCAGCCACAGACAGGGGACTGGAAACACCATATATTTT. Its protein is CASSHRQGTGNTIYF.

In the case of this clone: This same CDR3 is encoded by further DNA sequences in the sample. This rearrangement joins TRBV6-1 to TRBJ2-5; 12 bases line up with TRBD2. The CDR3 is made up of 15 amino acids. The germline V gene encodes CDR1 MNHNS and CDR2 SASEGT. Losses at the gene ends were 2 bases for V and 2 bases for J; bases not matched to a gene: 0. The CDR3 nucleotides are TGTGCCAGCAGTGAACTAGCGGGGGGGCAAGAGACCCAGTACTTC. This encodes CASSELAGGQETQYF.

The J gene is TRBJ2-1, the V gene TRBV4-2, with 9 bases that match TRBD2. The CDR3 runs 16 residues. The junction had 8 bases not matched to a gene; V was cut back by 4 bases and J by 4 bases. Germline V CDR1 and CDR2: LGHNA, YNFKEQ. CDR3 DNA: TGTGCCAGCAGCCGCCTACTAGCGGGTGAATACAATGAGCAGTTCTTC. It encodes CASSRLLAGEYNEQFF.

V usage is TRBV28 and J usage is TRBJ2-5, with TRBD2 matching 14 bases. The V gene end was trimmed by 5 bases and the J gene end by 0 bases; junction bases not matched to a gene: 5. The CDR3 runs to 17 residues. Per the germline V gene, CDR1 is MDHEN and CDR2 is SYDVKM. CDR3 loop: CASSTRTSGRYQETQYF. Here the CDR3 DNA reads TGTGCCAGCAGTACAAGGACTAGCGGGAGGTACCAAGAGACCCAGTACTTC.

This chain connects TRBV20-1 to TRBJ2-1; no reliable D call. In germline, CDR1 is DFQATT, CDR2 SNEGSKA (reference sequence). The CDR3 length is 11 residues. V shed 6 bases and J shed 5 bases, with 8 bases lying between them. The CDR3 DNA follows: TGCAGTGCCAAACATAACAATGAGCAGTTCTTC. This codes for CSAKHNNEQFF.

This rearrangement joins TRBV25-1 to TRBJ2-3, with 9 bases aligning to TRBD1. CDR1 is MGHDK, CDR2 SYGVNS, per germline. Trimming took 4 bases from V and 2 from J; bases not matched to a gene: 4. This CDR3 comprises 15 residues. The CDR3 is CASSVGDRATDTQYF. The CDR3 region has the DNA TGTGCCAGCAGTGTTGGGGACAGGGCCACAGATACGCAGTATTTT. The full variable domain, in which reference TRBV25-1 and TRBJ2-3 provide the parts outside the CDR3, is EADIYQTPRYLVIGTGKKITLECSQTMGHDKMYWYQQDPGMELHLIHYSYGVNSTEKGDLSSESTVSRIRTEHFPLTLESARPSHTSQYLCASSVGDRATDTQYFGPGTRLTVL.

The J gene is TRBJ2-7, the V gene TRBV6-6, with D possibly being TRBD2 (6 bases). The germline V and J ends were trimmed by 2 bases and 1 base, with 9 bases remaining between them. CDR3 length: 14 residues. Germline V gene data show CDR1 as MNHNY and CDR2 as SVGAGI (reference sequence). CDR3 loop: CASSYGGESYEQYF. For the CDR3, the DNA is TGTGCCAGCAGTTACGGCGGGGAGTCCTACGAGCAGTACTTC.

The chain is built from TRBV28 and TRBJ2-5; a weak D match, TRBD2 (6 bases). V lost 3 bases and J lost 7, with 15 bases in between. The CDR3 spans 14 residues. Germline V gene sequence: CDR1 MDHEN, CDR2 SYDVKM. Here the CDR3 reads CASSLGEAWGTQYF. CDR3 coding DNA: TGTGCCAGCAGTTTGGGGGAGGCATGGGGGACCCAGTACTTC.

The chain couples TRBV9 to TRBJ1-1; D might be TRBD1 (5 bases). The CDR3 runs 16 residues. Germline lookup yields CDR1 SGDLS and CDR2 YYNGEE. The germline V and J ends were trimmed by 1 base and 0 bases, with 13 bases remaining between them. The CDR3 sequence: CASSVLIRGMNTEAFF. In DNA form, the CDR3 reads TGTGCCAGCAGCGTACTCATAAGGGGAATGAACACTGAAGCTTTCTTT.

This clone has only a few counts. As DNA, the CDR3 is TGTGCCAGCAGTGAGGCACACGAAAATTCACCCCTCCACTTT. Translated, it gives CASSEAHENSPLHF. V is TRBV6-1 and J is TRBJ1-6; unclear D gene. Trimming took 3 bases from V and 7 from J, leaving 10 bases between them. This CDR3 contains 14 residues. Looked up from germline, CDR1 is MNHNS and CDR2 is SASEGT.

The rearrangement uses TRBV13 and TRBJ2-7, with TRBD1 as a possible D gene (6 bases). There are 19 residues in the CDR3. V lost 2 bases to trimming and J lost 3 bases, with 26 bases between them. Germline V CDR1 and CDR2: PRHDT, FYEKMQ (reference sequence). CDR3 nucleotides: TGTGCCAGCAGCTTAAATCAACCCCGGGCGCAGGGGCTATACTACGAGCAGTACTTC. Translation gives CASSLNQPRAQGLYYEQYF.

The rearrangement uses TRBV27 and TRBJ2-7; TRBD1 agrees at 8 bases. Trimming took 8 bases from V and 3 from J; bases not matched to a gene: 6. Germline values: CDR1 MNHEY, CDR2 SMNVEV (reference sequence). The CDR3 has 13 residues. CDR3 DNA sequence: TGTGCCAGCGGTCAAGGACAGGGCTACGAGCAGTACTTC. Its protein product is CASGQGQGYEQYF.

This rearrangement joins TRBV9 to TRBJ2-1; 7 positions match TRBD1. Germline loops: CDR1 SGDLS, CDR2 YYNGEE. Losses at the gene ends were 4 bases for V and 9 bases for J; bases not matched to a gene: 28. The CDR3 runs to 20 residues. The chain's CDR3 is CASSSVPGQSSRAHLTEQFF. The DNA for the CDR3 is TGTGCCAGCAGCTCCGTCCCGGGACAGTCTTCCAGAGCCCACCTGACTGAGCAGTTCTTC.

V is TRBV6-1 and J is TRBJ1-5, with TRBD1 as a possible D gene (6 bases). Trimming took 4 bases from V and 6 from J, leaving 19 bases between them. The germline V gene encodes CDR1 MNHNS and CDR2 SASEGT. The CDR3 is 16 residues long. As DNA, the CDR3 is TGTGCCAGCAGTGGGGGGGCGGGGGCAAATTCTCAGCCCCAGCATTTT. Translated, it gives CASSGGAGANSQPQHF.

The chain carries TRBV2 and TRBJ1-2; D is undetermined. V was shortened by 8 bases and J by 3 bases, with 10 bases between the two germline ends. Germline loops: CDR1 SNHLY, CDR2 FYNNEI. The CDR3 runs 12 residues. The CDR3 sequence is CASVREDYGYTF. The CDR3 DNA follows: TGTGCCAGCGTGAGGGAAGACTATGGCTACACCTTC.

This chain connects TRBV6-4 to TRBJ2-7; 7 nucleotides match TRBD1. The CDR3 covers 16 residues. The germline V gene encodes CDR1 MRHNA and CDR2 SNTAGT. The V segment lost 3 bases and the J segment 3 bases; nucleotides outside the gene matches: 11. The CDR3 DNA reads as TGTGCCAGCAGTGAAGAAGGGGGCAGTGGGGGCTACGAGCAGTACTTC. Protein sequence: CASSEEGGSGGYEQYF.

CDR3 DNA: TGTGCCAGCATCGTAGGGCAGGGGGCACGGAACACTGAAGCTTTCTTT. Its translation: CASIVGQGARNTEAFF. The chain employs TRBV11-2 and TRBJ1-1; the match to TRBD1 covers 8 bases. Trimming took 7 bases from V and 1 from J; bases not matched to a gene: 11. The CDR3 is 16 amino acids. Germline V CDR1 and CDR2: SGHAT, FQNNGV.

The gene calls are TRBV7-3 and TRBJ2-7; 9 positions match TRBD2. The germline V gene has CDR1 SGHTA and CDR2 FQGTGA. The CDR3 length is 15 residues. J was trimmed by 5 bases and V by 1 base; bases with no gene match: 6. The CDR3 nucleotides are TGTGCCAGCAGCTTAAGCGCGGGAGGGCTTAACGAGCAGTACTTC. This sequence encodes CASSLSAGGLNEQYF.

The gene calls are TRBV7-9 and TRBJ1-2; D is possibly TRBD1 (5 bases). Trimming cost V 2 bases and J 4 bases, with 26 bases left between them. Germline lookup yields CDR1 SEHNR and CDR2 FQNEAQ (reference sequence). CDR3 length equals 19 residues. The CDR3 here is CASSLMAPPQGRNVYGYTF. The CDR3 DNA follows: TGTGCCAGCAGCTTAATGGCCCCCCCTCAGGGTAGGAACGTCTATGGCTACACCTTC.

The chain couples TRBV6-4 to TRBJ2-1; 12 bases agree with TRBD1. V was clipped by 2 bases and J by 8 bases; unmatched bases: 1. CDR3 length: 14 amino acids. Germline V gene data show CDR1 as MRHNA and CDR2 as SNTAGT. The CDR3 loop is CASSDGTGGDEQFF. CDR3 DNA: TGTGCCAGCAGTGACGGGACAGGGGGCGATGAGCAGTTCTTC.